This T cell receptor (beta chain) was captured in a study of T cell responses to AZD1222 COVID-19 vaccine. Assay: immunoSEQ multiplex PCR; the TCRdb copy retains only in-frame clones and omits some. The sample consists of about 120,000 clones, roughly 90% of them appearing once. Germline CDR1 MNHEY, CDR2 SVGAGI. The CDR3 is made up of 12 amino acids. Trimming left V 4 bases short and J 7 bases short, with 8 bases between. Points from the study as a whole: Only 5 or 6 people who got AZD1222 tested seropositive at baseline. The donors showed a predominance of white British ancestry and of females, with possible underestimation of clonal diversity. Increases in Spike-specific TCR breadth and depth were seen after two AZD1222 doses.

This clone appeared a few times. What it binds is unknown. The specimen was peripheral blood, collected 28 days after the second AZD1222 dose. This clonotype was obtained from an adult who received the AZD1222 COVID-19 vaccine. The chain couples TRBV6-5 to TRBJ2-1; D not certain. The CDR3: CASSSQLNEQFF. The CDR3 coding sequence is TGTGCCAGCAGTTCCCAGCTGAATGAGCAGTTCTTC.